The subject of this entry is one T cell receptor beta chain. Its antigen is unknown. The data derive from a study of cytomegalovirus exposure and HLA in healthy donors. Overall study context: The 110 or so validation repertoires, a later analysis reported, used the same platform as the approximately 650 first-cohort repertoires. Study-wide findings and caveats: The classifier reportedly diagnosed cytomegalovirus status with high specificity and sensitivity.

TCRdb's copy holds only in-frame clones and misses some; the assay was immunoSEQ multiplex PCR. Here the sample spans about 250,000 clones, more than 85% being singletons. Germline V gene lookup returns CDR1 LNHDA and CDR2 SQIVND (reference sequence). The CDR3 is 13 amino acids. The V gene lost 3 bases and the J gene lost 8 bases, with 13 bases spanning the gap. The source material was PBMCs. The clonotype originates from a man younger than 35 in good health and CMV-seropositive. The chain uses TRBV19 and TRBJ1-1; D possibly corresponds to TRBD1 (6 bases). CDR3 protein: CASSMGLGGEAFF. In nucleotides, the CDR3 is TGTGCCAGTAGTATGGGTCTGGGGGGCGAAGCTTTCTTT.